The 9 T cell receptor beta chains below all came from one sample that was sequenced in a study of blood T cell repertoires in COVID-19. Some clones are missing from TCRdb's copy, which holds only in-frame ones; the method was immunoSEQ multiplex PCR. This table holds approximately 380,000 clones, 88% found once. The sequenced sample consisted of PBMCs or T cells enriched from blood (not recorded which). The source is a woman under 30 who had recovered from COVID-19.

This chain uses TRBV19 with TRBJ1-2; D is undetermined. Per the germline V gene, CDR1 is LNHDA and CDR2 is SQIVND (reference sequence). Trimming took 3 bases from V and 4 from J, leaving 9 bases between them. CDR3 length equals 13 residues. The CDR3 region is CASSIAGFYGYTF. The CDR3 DNA sequence: TGTGCCAGTAGTATCGCCGGGTTCTATGGCTACACCTTC.

This clone was detected a few times. The rearrangement links TRBV4-3 to TRBJ1-2, with a tentative D call TRBD1 (5 bases). Trimming left V 1 base short and J 11 bases short, with 14 bases between. CDR1 is LGHNA and CDR2 is YSLEER in the germline V gene. The CDR3 sequence is 13 residues long. Written as DNA, the CDR3 is TGCGCCAGCAGCCAAGGGGGGGATTCGCGGTACACCTTC. Translating gives CASSQGGDSRYTF.

This chain joins TRBV5-1 and TRBJ1-1, with 9 bases lining up with TRBD1. After removal of 4 bases from V and 6 bases from J, the junction contained 10 bases not matched to a gene. The CDR3 extends over 15 amino acids. CDR1 is SGHRS and CDR2 is YFSETQ in the germline V gene. The CDR3: CASSPRTGAGSEAFF. The CDR3 nucleotides read TGCGCCAGCAGCCCAAGGACAGGGGCCGGATCTGAAGCTTTCTTT.

In DNA form, the CDR3 reads TGTGCCAGCAGCTTATCATCCCACAGGGCACAGGAGCAGTACTTC. Translation gives CASSLSSHRAQEQYF. The chain joins TRBV7-2 to TRBJ2-7, with a possible D match to TRBD1 (6 bases). CDR1 and CDR2 from the germline V gene are SGHTA and FQGNSA. The CDR3 is 15 amino acids. Trimming cost V 2 bases and J 7 bases, with 18 bases left between them.

This CDR3 is CASNHRGSNEKLFF. The DNA of the CDR3 is TGTGCCAGTAACCACCGGGGGTCTAATGAAAAACTGTTTTTT. V usage is TRBV19 and J usage is TRBJ1-4, with D possibly being TRBD1 (5 bases). The germline V gene has CDR1 LNHDA and CDR2 SQIVND (reference sequence). V gave up 7 bases and J gave up 3 bases, with 12 bases separating them. CDR3 length equals 14 residues. The whole variable domain, remainder taken from reference TRBV19 and TRBJ1-4, is DGGITQSPKYLFRKEGQNVTLSCEQNLNHDAMYWYRQDPGQGLRLIYYSQIVNDFQKGDIAEGYSVSREKKESFPLTVTSAQKNPTAFYLCASNHRGSNEKLFFGSGTQLSVL.

This sequence joins TRBV7-9 and TRBJ1-1, with D possibly matching TRBD1 (5 bases). V was pared by 6 bases and J by 1 base, with 12 bases between. There are 14 residues in the CDR3. Germline assignment: CDR1 SEHNR and CDR2 FQNEAQ (reference sequence). The CDR3 nucleotides are TGTGCCAGCAGTCCGCGGGGCCCGAACACTGAAGCTTTCTTT. Translation: CASSPRGPNTEAFF.

The chain links TRBV5-1 to TRBJ1-4; TRBD1 is a possible D gene (5 bases). V lost 2 bases, J lost 7 bases, and 18 bases lay in between. Germline-derived CDR1 and CDR2 are SGHRS and YFSETQ. This CDR3 comprises 16 residues. CDR3 amino acids: CASSLSGAHGSEKLFF. In nucleotides, the CDR3 is TGCGCCAGCAGCTTAAGCGGGGCCCACGGGAGTGAAAAACTGTTTTTT.

The chain carries TRBV6-5 and TRBJ1-2, with D possibly matching TRBD1 (5 bases). The CDR3 consists of 13 residues. Germline lookup yields CDR1 MNHEY and CDR2 SVGAGI. V was cut by 6 bases and J by 3 bases, with 11 bases left in between. The CDR3 spells CASRVKGYYGYTF. CDR3 nucleotides: TGTGCCAGCAGGGTGAAGGGGTACTATGGCTACACCTTC.

The chain joins TRBV6-5 to TRBJ1-5, with 9 bases lining up with TRBD1. The CDR3 has 14 amino acids. Germline CDR1 is MNHEY and CDR2 is SVGAGI. V dropped 4 bases and J dropped 11; count of bases not matched to a gene: 9. In DNA form, the CDR3 reads TGTGCCAGCAGTTCGCCGGGACAGGGAGTAGCCCAGCATTTT. Encoded protein: CASSSPGQGVAQHF.